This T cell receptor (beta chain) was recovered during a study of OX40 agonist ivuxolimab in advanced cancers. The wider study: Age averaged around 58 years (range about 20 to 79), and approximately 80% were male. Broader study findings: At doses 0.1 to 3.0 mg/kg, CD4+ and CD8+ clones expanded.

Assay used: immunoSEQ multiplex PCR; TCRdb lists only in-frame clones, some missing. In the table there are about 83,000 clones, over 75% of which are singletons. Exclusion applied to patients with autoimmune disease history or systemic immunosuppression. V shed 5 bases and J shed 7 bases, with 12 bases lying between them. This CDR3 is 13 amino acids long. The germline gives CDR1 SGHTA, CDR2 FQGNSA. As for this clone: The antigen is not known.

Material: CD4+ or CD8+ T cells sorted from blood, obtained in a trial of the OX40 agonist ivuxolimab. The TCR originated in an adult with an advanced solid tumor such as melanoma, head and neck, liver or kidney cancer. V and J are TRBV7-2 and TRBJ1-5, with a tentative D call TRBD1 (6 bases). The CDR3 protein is CASSRGALQPQHF. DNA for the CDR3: TGTGCCAGCAGCCGGGGGGCTTTGCAGCCCCAGCATTTT.